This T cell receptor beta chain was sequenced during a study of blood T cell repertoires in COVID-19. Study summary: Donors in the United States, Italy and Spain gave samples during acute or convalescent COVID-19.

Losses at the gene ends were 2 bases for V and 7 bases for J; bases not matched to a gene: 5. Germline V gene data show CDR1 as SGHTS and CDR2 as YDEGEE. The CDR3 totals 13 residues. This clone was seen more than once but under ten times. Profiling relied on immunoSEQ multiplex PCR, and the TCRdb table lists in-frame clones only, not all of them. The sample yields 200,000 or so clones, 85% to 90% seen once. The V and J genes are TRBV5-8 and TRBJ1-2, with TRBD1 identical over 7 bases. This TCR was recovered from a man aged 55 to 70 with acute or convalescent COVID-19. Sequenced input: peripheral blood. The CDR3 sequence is CASSLQGIGGYTF. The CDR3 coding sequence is TGTGCCAGCAGCTTACAGGGGATTGGTGGCTACACCTTC.